This T cell receptor beta chain derives from a study of T-cell memory formation after mild COVID-19. TCRdb re-derived calls from the 5' RACE reads in MiXCR, one entry per CDR3 protein. In the table there are about 130,000 distinct CDR3 sequences, approximately 16% of which are singletons. In its sample, this clonotype was seen many times. The CDR3 spans 20 residues. The sequence was collected from an adult woman who had mild COVID-19 (a few samples of this study predate the infection). Cell type and time point are not known. What was sequenced was PBMCs or a T cell subset sorted from them (not recorded which). This sequence joins TRBV12-2 and TRBJ2-1; TRBD2 is taken as the D call from the table, unchecked against the DNA. TRBV12-2 is designated a pseudogene. This chain's CDR3 is CASRLVPGLAGGSSYNEQFF. In DNA form, the CDR3 reads TGTGCAAGTCGCTTAGTTCCGGGACTAGCGGGAGGGAGCTCCTACAATGAGCAGTTCTTC.